This is a list of T cell receptor beta chains from one sample in a study of regulatory T cells in long-lasting Graves disease. TCRdb re-derived calls from the multiplex PCR reads in MiXCR, one entry per CDR3 protein. The data contain about 370,000 distinct CDR3 sequences, roughly a sixth of them singletons. Material: peripheral blood mononuclear cells (PBMCs), obtained at new diagnosis, from a patient treated with antithyroid drugs. The origin of the receptors is a female donor with Graves disease. Each CDR3 is given with its conserved first and last residue. The D gene is left open where the match is weak. Clone size is stated in some rows and not others, as once, few, many or a class when expanded.

j_call clone_size d_call cdr3_length v_call cdr3_nt cdr3_aa
TRBJ1-2 many - 16 TRBV20-1 TGCAGTGCCCCGCTGGTGGGGGACACCCGACTCTATGGCTACACCTTC CSAPLVGDTRLYGYTF
TRBJ2-7 many - 19 TRBV28 TGTGCCAGCAGTTTATCCTTTACGCTGACAGGCCCCGGTTTATACGGTCAGTACTTC CASSLSFTLTGPGLYGQYF
TRBJ2-2 many - 18 TRBV13 TGTGCCAGCAGCTTAGTCCGTCGTGGAGACATCCCGTCGGGGGAGCTGTTTTTT CASSLVRRGDIPSGELFF
TRBJ1-4 - - 17 TRBV6-1 TGTGCCAGCAGTGATATTGTACGTCGGGGGGCGGGTGAAAAACTGTTTTTT CASSDIVRRGAGEKLFF
TRBJ2-3 many TRBD1 16 TRBV6-2/TRBV6-3 TGTGCCAGCAGTCCCGGGACAGGTGGTAGCACAGATACGCAGTATTTT CASSPGTGGSTDTQYF
TRBJ1-2 - TRBD1 17 TRBV2 TGTGCCAGCAGGCAAAGGACAGGGTTCCAAAGGGACTATGGCTACACCTTC CASRQRTGFQRDYGYTF
TRBJ2-1 many - 16 TRBV11-2 TGTGCCAGCAGCTTAGTCCCGGGGCCGTCTTGGGATGAGCAGTTCTTC CASSLVPGPSWDEQFF
TRBJ1-5 many - 16 TRBV27 TGTGCCAGCAGTTTACACTTCGGGGAGGTCAATCAGCCCCAGCATTTT CASSLHFGEVNQPQHF
TRBJ2-7 many - 13 TRBV7-2 TGTGCCAGCAGCTTAGCGCTGGTCTACGAGCAGTACTTC CASSLALVYEQYF
TRBJ2-3 many TRBD2 16 TRBV5-1 TGCGCCAGCAGCTTGGGGTCTAGCGGCCGGGGAGATACGCAGTATTTT CASSLGSSGRGDTQYF
TRBJ1-5 many - 14 TRBV15 TGTGCCACCAGCAGAGATAGGGACAATCAGCCCCAGCATTTT CATSRDRDNQPQHF
TRBJ2-1 many - 12 TRBV20-1 TGCAGTGCTACCGGCTCCTACAATGAGCAGTTCTTC CSATGSYNEQFF
TRBJ2-5 - - 17 TRBV29-1 TGCAGCGTCGCTCGCGAGCTAGGGGAGCAGCCTCAAGAGACCCAGTACTTC CSVARELGEQPQETQYF
TRBJ1-1 many - 13 TRBV10-3 TGTGCCATCACCCCGGGGTCAGAAACTGAAGCTTTCTTT CAITPGSETEAFF
TRBJ1-1 many - 14 TRBV5-1 TGCGCCAGCAGCTCCTCCGGGAACTACATTACGGCTTTCTTT CASSSSGNYITAFF
TRBJ2-7 many - 10 TRBV20-1 TGCAGCGCCCAGGGGTACGAGCAGTACTTC CSAQGYEQYF
TRBJ2-5 many TRBD2 13 TRBV12-5 TGTGCTAGTGTTGTTGGGGGGGTGGAGACCCAGTACTTC CASVVGGVETQYF
TRBJ2-1 many TRBD2 15 TRBV5-1 TGCGCCAGCAGCTTTATGGCGGGAGGGCCCGATGAGCAGTTCTTC CASSFMAGGPDEQFF
TRBJ2-7 few - 16 TRBV27 TGTGCCAGCAGTTTAACCCAGAGCGAGACACTCTACGAGCAGTACTTC CASSLTQSETLYEQYF
TRBJ1-2 many TRBD1 15 TRBV15 TGTGCCACCAGCAGAGCGGGGCAGGGGGCTGCGGGCTACACCTTC CATSRAGQGAAGYTF
TRBJ2-7 many TRBD2 15 TRBV12-3/TRBV12-4 TGTGCCAGCAGTCTCACTAGCGGGAGGGCTGACGAGCAGTACTTC CASSLTSGRADEQYF
TRBJ1-6 many - 13 TRBV12-3/TRBV12-4 TGTGCCAGCCTTGGCACGTCCCTCTCACCCCTCCACTTT CASLGTSLSPLHF
TRBJ2-7 many TRBD2 13 TRBV30 TGTACTCTAATTATAGCGGGACGCTACGAGCAGTACTTC CTLIIAGRYEQYF
TRBJ1-5 - - 13 TRBV9 TGTGCCAGCAGCGTAGGGCACAATCAGCCCCAGCATTTT CASSVGHNQPQHF
TRBJ2-1 few TRBD1 13 TRBV7-2 TGTGCGAGCGCGACAGGGGGGTACAATGAGCAGTTCTTC CASATGGYNEQFF
TRBJ2-3 many - 13 TRBV7-9 TGTGCCAGCAGCCCGGGGAGCACAGATACGCAGTATTTT CASSPGSTDTQYF